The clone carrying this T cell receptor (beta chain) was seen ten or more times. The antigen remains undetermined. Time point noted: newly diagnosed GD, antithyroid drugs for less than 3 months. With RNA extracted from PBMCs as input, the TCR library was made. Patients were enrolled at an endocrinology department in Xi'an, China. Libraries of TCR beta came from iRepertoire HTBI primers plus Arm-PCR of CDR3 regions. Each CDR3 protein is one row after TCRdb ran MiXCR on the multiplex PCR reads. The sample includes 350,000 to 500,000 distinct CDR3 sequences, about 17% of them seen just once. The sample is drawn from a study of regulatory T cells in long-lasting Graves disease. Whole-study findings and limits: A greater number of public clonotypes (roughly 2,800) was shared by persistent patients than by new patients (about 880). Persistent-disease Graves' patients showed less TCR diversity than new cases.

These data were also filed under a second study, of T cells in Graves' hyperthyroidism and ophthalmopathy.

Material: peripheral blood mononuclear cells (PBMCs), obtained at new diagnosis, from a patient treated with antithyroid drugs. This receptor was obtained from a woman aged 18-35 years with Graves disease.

CDR3 nucleotide sequence: TGTGCCAGCGCTCCGAGGAACTGGACGCTTGTTGGCTACACCTTC. This codes for CASAPRNWTLVGYTF. This rearrangement joins TRBV12-3 or TRBV12-4 to TRBJ1-2; D uncertain. V was shortened by 8 bases and J by 7 bases, with 23 bases between the two germline ends. The CDR3 length is 15 residues.